The 3 T cell receptor beta chains given below trace back to one sample, sequenced in a study of T cell responses to AZD1222 COVID-19 vaccine. The protocol was immunoSEQ multiplex PCR, while the TCRdb copy is restricted to in-frame clones and leaves out a portion. In the table there are around 130,000 clones, roughly 84% of which are singletons. The sample in question was peripheral blood, obtained on day 0 of AZD1222 vaccination. These receptors were obtained from an adult in good health.

This chain links TRBV28 with TRBJ2-5, with a tentative D call TRBD2 (6 bases). Germline values: CDR1 MDHEN, CDR2 SYDVKM. The CDR3 totals 16 residues. Trimming stripped 5 bases from V and 2 bases from J, with 18 bases between. The CDR3 here is CASSAQGTGVQETQYF. CDR3 coding DNA: TGTGCCAGCAGTGCCCAAGGGACGGGGGTTCAAGAGACCCAGTACTTC.

The chain links TRBV5-1 to TRBJ2-3; D not certain. V lost 0 bases to trimming and J lost 1 base, with 9 bases between them. This CDR3 is 15 amino acids long. Looked up from germline, CDR1 is SGHRS and CDR2 is YFSETQ. CDR3 amino acids: CASSLGQTRTDTQYF. Here the CDR3 DNA reads TGCGCCAGCAGCTTGGGTCAGACACGCACAGATACGCAGTATTTT. The whole variable domain, remainder taken from reference TRBV5-1 and TRBJ2-3, is KAGVTQTPRYLIKTRGQQVTLSCSPISGHRSVSWYQQTPGQGLQFLFEYFSETQRNKGNFPGRFSGRQFSNSRSEMNVSTLELGDSALYLCASSLGQTRTDTQYFGPGTRLTVL.

This clone came up a few times. The rearrangement links TRBV11-2 to TRBJ1-4; D is undetermined. CDR1 and CDR2 (germline): SGHAT, FQNNGV. The CDR3 length is 11 residues. V was cut by 3 bases and J by 10 bases, with 6 bases left in between. CDR3 protein: CASSFDGKLFF. As DNA, the CDR3 is TGTGCCAGCAGCTTTGATGGAAAACTGTTTTTT.